These T cell receptor beta chains were read from a single sample in a study of vaccination effects on CD4 cells after COVID-19. No cognate antigen is known for these TCRs. TCRdb keeps only in-frame clones here, not all; method: immunoSEQ multiplex PCR. The sample yields just under 75,000 clones, less than 75% seen once. The sample consisted of CD4+ T cells from PBMCs cultured without peptide, taken after COVID-19 vaccination. Receptor source: a human donor who received a COVID-19 vaccine. CDR3s include the opening cysteine and the closing phenylalanine or tryptophan. The D gene is left open where the match is weak. Part of the rows lack a size; the others show once, few, many or a class for expanded clones.

v_call	d_call	j_call	clone_size	cdr3_nt	cdr3_aa
TRBV29-1	NA	TRBJ2-5	NA	TGCAGCGTCGTGGGCAGGGGGGGAGGCGAGACCCAGTACTTC	CSVVGRGGGETQYF
TRBV6-4	NA	TRBJ1-2	NA	TGTGCCAGCAGTACAGGGTTTGGCTATGGCTACACCTTC	CASSTGFGYGYTF
TRBV4-1	TRBD1	TRBJ1-1	NA	TGCGCCAGCAGCAAGATGGGACAGGCCTTCTCTGAAGCTTTCTTT	CASSKMGQAFSEAFF
TRBV7-2	NA	TRBJ1-1	NA	TGTGCCAGCAGTCGACGCGGAAGGGGGTCCGGGCCGATCCCAGCTTTCTTT	CASSRRGRGSGPIPAFF
TRBV7-8	NA	TRBJ1-6	NA	TGTGCCAGCAGCTTAGTATCCGGGGGCAGGGATTCACCCCTCCACTTT	CASSLVSGGRDSPLHF
TRBV24-1	NA	TRBJ2-3	NA	TGTGCCACCAGTGATTTAGGGACGACTACGCAGTATTTT	CATSDLGTTTQYF
TRBV10-3	NA	TRBJ2-5	NA	TGTGCCATCAGTGCTTCGGGCACGGAGACCCAGTACTTC	CAISASGTETQYF
TRBV18	NA	TRBJ1-6	few	TGTGCCAGCTCACCTGGGGGGACGTATAATTCACCCCTCCACTTT	CASSPGGTYNSPLHF
TRBV24-1	NA	TRBJ2-3	NA	TGTGCCACCAGGGGCAGGGCCGCAGATACGCAGTATTTT	CATRGRAADTQYF
TRBV29-1	NA	TRBJ1-4	few	TGCAGCGCGGACTTTAATGAAAAACTGTTTTTT	CSADFNEKLFF
TRBV19	NA	TRBJ2-6	NA	TGTGCCAGTAGTAGACAGAGCTCTGGGGCCAACGTCCTGACTTTC	CASSRQSSGANVLTF
TRBV6-5	NA	TRBJ1-2	NA	TGTGCCAGCAGTTATTTTCCAGTTGCTAACTATGGCTACACCTTC	CASSYFPVANYGYTF
TRBV3-1/TRBV3-2	TRBD1	TRBJ1-6	NA	TGTGCCAGCAGACGCTCCCGGGACAGGGGGCAGGGCTCCTATAATTCACCCCTCCACTTT	CASRRSRDRGQGSYNSPLHF
TRBV10-3	NA	TRBJ1-5	few	TGTGCCATCAGTGGGAGCAATCAGCCCCAGCATTTT	CAISGSNQPQHF
TRBV5-1	NA	TRBJ1-1	few	TGCGCCAGCAGCTTGGGTCTTGTTGCTGAAGCTTTCTTT	CASSLGLVAEAFF
TRBV30	NA	TRBJ2-2	NA	TGTGCCTGGAGAATGCTCCGGGGAGATTCCGGGGAGCTGTTTTTT	CAWRMLRGDSGELFF
TRBV15	NA	TRBJ1-1	once	TGTGCCACCAGCAGAGTCAGGGTTACTGAAGCTTTCTTT	CATSRVRVTEAFF